These 31 T cell receptor beta chains came from one sample sequenced in a study of glioma-infiltrating T cells. Using RNA template, CDR3s of TCR alpha and beta were amplified with iRepertoire arm-PCR. TCRdb passed the multiplex PCR reads through MiXCR, listing each CDR3 protein once. The sample lists around 190,000 distinct CDR3 sequences; approximately 30% were seen once. Sequenced: glioma tissue, nonneoplastic brain tissue, or PBMCs (not recorded which). Every receptor here comes from a human donor with low-grade glioma or glioblastoma, undergoing nonglioma brain surgery, or in good health (not recorded which).

This clonotype was observed at least ten times. DNA of the CDR3: TGCAGTGCCACCGGGACAGGGTCGCAGCCCCAGCATTTT. Its protein product is CSATGTGSQPQHF. V and J are TRBV20-1 and TRBJ1-5, with 9 nucleotides matching TRBD1. V dropped 6 bases and J dropped 7; count of bases not matched to a gene: 7. CDR1 is DFQATT and CDR2 is SNEGSKA in the germline V gene (reference sequence). CDR3 length: 13 residues.

This clonotype was seen many times. The chain uses TRBV4-3 and TRBJ2-3; 10 bases are a match to TRBD2. The CDR3 covers 14 residues. The ends lost 3 bases at V and 11 bases at J; junction bases unmatched: 8. Germline loops: CDR1 LGHNA, CDR2 YSLEER. The CDR3 DNA is TGCGCCAGCAGCCAGGATGAAACTAGCGGGAAGCAGTATTTT. Translating gives CASSQDETSGKQYF.

This clonotype was found many times. The chain combines TRBV4-2 with TRBJ1-5, with no clear D. This CDR3 spans 14 amino acids. V was trimmed by 5 bases and J by 4 bases, leaving 12 bases between them. Germline CDR1 is LGHNA and CDR2 is YNFKEQ. The chain's CDR3 is CASSSPGPNQPQHF. In DNA, the CDR3 is TGTGCCAGCAGCTCCCCCGGGCCTAATCAGCCCCAGCATTTT.

This clonotype was detected ten times or more. The chain links TRBV6-1 to TRBJ1-5; possible D gene TRBD1, 5 bases. This CDR3 has 15 residues. Germline loops: CDR1 MNHNS, CDR2 SASEGT. Trimming took 5 bases from V and 3 from J, leaving 14 bases between them. The CDR3 spells CASSPGDGPNQPQHF. For the CDR3, the DNA is TGTGCCAGCAGTCCCGGGGACGGTCCCAATCAGCCCCAGCATTTT.

This clonotype was seen many times. This chain connects TRBV4-1 to TRBJ1-5; no definite D call. The V end lost 0 bases, the J end lost 4 bases, and 4 bases lay between the germline ends. The CDR3 covers 13 residues. Germline loops: CDR1 MGHRA, CDR2 YSYEKL. The DNA for the CDR3 is TGCGCCAGCAGCCAAGAACAGAATCAGCCCCAGCATTTT. Translation gives CASSQEQNQPQHF.

The rearrangement joins TRBV19 to TRBJ2-7; no firm D call. CDR1 is LNHDA and CDR2 is SQIVND in the germline V gene (reference sequence). CDR3 size: 13 residues. V gave up 5 bases and J gave up 4 bases, with 12 bases separating them. The CDR3 region has the DNA TGTGCCAGTAGTTTTGGTCTGGGATACGAGCAGTACTTC. Translation: CASSFGLGYEQYF.

This clonotype was observed at least ten times. The CDR3 here is CASSQGGLMGDTQYF. The CDR3 coding sequence is TGCGCCAGCAGCCAAGGGGGTCTAATGGGCGATACGCAGTATTTT. The chain recombines TRBV4-1 with TRBJ2-3; D uncertain. Trimming cost V 1 base and J 6 bases, with 14 bases left between them. CDR1 MGHRA and CDR2 YSYEKL come from the germline V gene. The CDR3 has 15 amino acids.

This clonotype was seen a handful of times. This sequence joins TRBV6-1 and TRBJ1-1; 8 bases agree with TRBD1. The CDR3 contains 14 residues. CDR1 MNHNS and CDR2 SASEGT come from the germline V gene. J was trimmed by 0 bases and V by 6 bases; bases with no gene match: 3. CDR3 nucleotide sequence: TGTGCCAGCAGAAGGACAGGGCTGAACACTGAAGCTTTCTTT. It specifies CASRRTGLNTEAFF.

This clonotype was found many times. This sequence joins TRBV6-1 and TRBJ2-7, with D tentatively TRBD1 or TRBD2 (5 bases each). V lost 4 bases, J lost 2 bases, and 15 bases lay in between. Looked up from germline, CDR1 is MNHNS and CDR2 is SASEGT. This CDR3 is built from 15 residues. This CDR3 is CASSGAGTPTYEQYF. The CDR3 DNA reads as TGTGCCAGCAGTGGGGCAGGGACCCCCACCTACGAGCAGTACTTC.

This clonotype was seen ten or more times. The chain joins TRBV14 to TRBJ1-5; D is unclear. Per the germline V gene, CDR1 is SGHDN and CDR2 is FVKESK. Trimming removed 0 bases from V and 9 bases from J, with 9 bases in between. CDR3 length equals 13 residues. Written as DNA, the CDR3 is TGTGCCAGCAGCCAAGATCACACGAGGCCCCAGCATTTT. Translating gives CASSQDHTRPQHF.

With regard to this clonotype: The conserved closing phenylalanine or tryptophan is absent in this CDR3, likely reflecting a read error. Because the CDR3's place on the DNA is in doubt, the DNA is left out and the CDR3 is given as listed by TCRdb. V gene TRBV15 combines with J gene TRBJ2-1; the table's D call of TRBD1 was not tested on the DNA. Germline V CDR1 and CDR2: LNHNV, YYDKDF (reference sequence). The CDR3 is made up of 14 amino acids, end residues included. The CDR3: CATKLGQDYNEKFL.

This clonotype appeared many times. This chain joins TRBV7-3 and TRBJ2-5; 8 bases match TRBD2. The CDR3 length is 15 residues. Trimming at V came to 5 bases and at J to 5 bases, leaving 10 bases not matched to a gene. The germline CDR1 and CDR2 sequences are SGHTA and FQGTGA. In nucleotides, the CDR3 is TGTGCCAGCAGCCCGGGCGGGGGGCCAGTGGAGACCCAGTACTTC. This gives the protein CASSPGGGPVETQYF.

This clonotype was detected ten times or more. The chain combines TRBV4-1 with TRBJ2-7, with TRBD2 identical over 11 bases. This CDR3 is built from 18 residues. Germline V gene lookup returns CDR1 MGHRA and CDR2 YSYEKL. The V segment lost 6 bases and the J segment 1 base; nucleotides outside the gene matches: 14. The CDR3 is CASSQGNLLAGGSYEQYF. CDR3 nucleotides: TGCGCCAGCAGTCAGGGAAACCTGCTAGCGGGAGGTTCCTACGAGCAGTACTTC.

As to this clonotype: A much larger clonotype is one base distant, so this may be a read error. The chain joins TRBV6-1 to TRBJ1-1; possibly TRBD1 for D (5 bases). Germline CDR1 MNHNS, CDR2 SASEGT. This CDR3 has 14 residues. The CDR3 region is CASSPGRLSKEASF. The CDR3 bases are TGTGCCAGCAGTCCGGGACGGCTCTCGAAGGAGGCTTCCTTT.

This clonotype was recorded many times. CDR3 nucleotide sequence: TGTGCCAGCAGCCCCGTTCTGGGCGACACTGAAGCTTTCTTT. The encoded protein is CASSPVLGDTEAFF. The J gene is TRBJ1-1, the V gene TRBV7-9, with D unresolved. This CDR3 region has 14 residues. Germline-derived CDR1 and CDR2 are SEHNR and FQNEAQ (reference sequence). Deletions cut 5 bases from V and 3 bases from J, with 13 bases between. The variable domain in full, with the rest retrieved from reference TRBV7-9 and TRBJ1-1, is DTGVSQNPRHKITKRGQNVTFRCDPISEHNRLYWYRQTLGQGPEFLTYFQNEAQLEKSRLLSDRFSAERPKGSFSTLEIQRTEQGDSAMYLCASSPVLGDTEAFFGQGTRLTVV.

This clonotype was seen many times. This chain connects TRBV2 to TRBJ2-5; tentatively, D is TRBD1 (6 bases). Germline V gene sequence: CDR1 SNHLY, CDR2 FYNNEI. Trimming stripped 4 bases from V and 2 bases from J, with 14 bases between. CDR3 length equals 15 residues. CDR3 protein: CASSGARTDQETQYF. CDR3 sequence (DNA): TGTGCCAGCAGTGGGGCTAGGACAGATCAAGAGACCCAGTACTTC.

Ten or more counts support this clonotype. The chain carries TRBV2 and TRBJ1-6, with unresolved D. This CDR3 has 14 residues. Germline lookup yields CDR1 SNHLY and CDR2 FYNNEI. V gave up 0 bases and J gave up 9 bases, with 9 bases separating them. In DNA form, the CDR3 reads TGTGCCAGCAGTGAAGCAGGGCGCCTTTCACCCCTCCACTTT. It translates to CASSEAGRLSPLHF. Together with reference TRBV2 and TRBJ1-6, the CDR3 gives the full variable domain: EPEVTQTPSHQVTQMGQEVILRCVPISNHLYFYWYRQILGQKVEFLVSFYNNEISEKSEIFDDQFSVERPDGSNFTLKIRSTKLEDSAMYFCASSEAGRLSPLHFGNGTRLTVT.

This clonotype was detected only a few times. V gene TRBV29-1 combines with J gene TRBJ2-3; the match to TRBD2 covers 14 bases. Losses at the gene ends were 1 base for V and 2 bases for J; bases not matched to a gene: 2. In germline, CDR1 is SQVTM, CDR2 ANQGSEA. This CDR3 is 16 amino acids long. The DNA of the CDR3 is TGCAGCGTTGAAGGGACTAGCGGGAGGAACACAGATACGCAGTATTTT. It translates to CSVEGTSGRNTDTQYF.

The CDR3 spells CASSLRTGAYFYGYTF. The CDR3, as DNA: TGCGCCAGCAGCCTTCGGACAGGGGCCTACTTCTATGGCTACACCTTC. The chain carries TRBV4-1 and TRBJ1-2; 9 bases are shared with TRBD1. The V gene end was trimmed by 4 bases and the J gene end by 4 bases; junction bases not matched to a gene: 10. This CDR3 is built from 16 residues. CDR1 and CDR2 (germline): MGHRA, YSYEKL.

Notes on this clonotype: One base away lies a much larger clone, so this may be a sequencing read error. The gene calls are TRBV6-1 and TRBJ1-2; D is possibly TRBD1 (5 bases). The CDR3 length is 18 residues. Per the germline V gene, CDR1 is MNHNS and CDR2 is SASEGT. The CDR3 region is CASSGVTGTTYPSYGDTF. The CDR3 DNA is TGTGCCAGCAGTGGGGTCACAGGAACCACATACCCCTCCTATGGCGACACCTTC.

This chain links TRBV20-1 with TRBJ2-5; no firm D call. The ends were cut back, 0 bases at V and 4 bases at J, with 15 bases in the middle. Germline CDR1 and CDR2: DFQATT and SNEGSKA (reference sequence). This CDR3 is built from 15 residues. Written as DNA, the CDR3 is TGCAGTGCTAGAGATTTTGACTTCTCCGCAGAGACCCAGTACTTC. It translates to CSARDFDFSAETQYF.

The table lists this clonotype with many counts. CDR3 residues: CSVERLQKPFF. CDR3 coding DNA: TGCAGCGTTGAAAGGTTACAAAAGCCTTTCTTT. The rearrangement joins TRBV29-1 to TRBJ1-1; D is ambiguous. The CDR3 totals 11 residues. V lost 2 bases and J 12 bases, leaving 13 bases between the germline ends. The germline V gene encodes CDR1 SQVTM and CDR2 ANQGSEA.

On this clonotype: A much larger clone is a single base away; this may be a read error. The gene calls are TRBV6-6 and TRBJ2-6; no clear D. The germline V gene encodes CDR1 MNHNY and CDR2 SVGAGI (reference sequence). The CDR3 runs to 15 residues. Trimming removed 7 bases from V and 0 bases from J, with 10 bases in between. CDR3: CASTPEGSGANVLTF. The CDR3 DNA reads TGTGCCAGCACCCCAGAAGGCTCTGGGGCCAACGTCCTGACTTTC.

This clonotype showed up many times. This chain joins TRBV10-3 and TRBJ2-1; 9 bases line up with TRBD1. Germline CDR1 and CDR2: ENHRY and SYGVKD. With 10 bases clipped from V and 2 bases from J, the junction kept 6 bases outside the gene matches. The CDR3 sequence is 14 residues long. The chain's CDR3 is CATTTGGTYNEQFF. In DNA form, the CDR3 reads TGTGCCACCACTACAGGGGGCACCTACAATGAGCAGTTCTTC.

The table lists this clonotype with many counts. This chain's CDR3 is CSVESPAEAFF. In DNA form, the CDR3 reads TGCAGCGTTGAATCTCCCGCTGAAGCTTTCTTT. The V and J genes are TRBV29-1 and TRBJ1-1; D is uncertain. The CDR3 runs 11 residues. The germline CDR1 and CDR2 sequences are SQVTM and ANQGSEA. Trimming shortened V by 2 bases and J by 6 bases, and 7 bases separated the two germline ends.

This chain connects TRBV5-5 to TRBJ1-1; weak D call: TRBD1 (5 bases). The CDR3 runs 14 residues. The V gene lost 1 base and the J gene lost 4 bases, with 11 bases spanning the gap. Germline V CDR1 and CDR2: SGHKS, YYEKEE (reference sequence). In DNA form, the CDR3 reads TGTGCCAGCAGCTTGAAGAGGGGCAGCACTGAAGCTTTCTTT. It translates to CASSLKRGSTEAFF.

Regarding this clonotype: At one boundary the junction diverges from the germline segment, which might be a read error. This chain uses TRBV7-7 with TRBJ2-3; 11 positions match TRBD2. The germline V gene has CDR1 SSHAT and CDR2 FNYEAQ (reference sequence). The CDR3 totals 15 residues. CDR3 protein: CASSPGTSGGDTQYF. CDR3 in DNA: TGTGCTAGCAGCCCCGGGACTAGCGGTGGCGATACGCAGTATTTT. Drawing the rest from reference TRBV7-7 and TRBJ2-3, the complete variable domain is GAGVSQSPRYKVTKRGQDVTLRCDPISSHATLYWYQQALGQGPEFLTYFNYEAQPDKSGLPSDRFSAERPEGSISTLTIQRTEQRDSAMYRCASSPGTSGGDTQYFGPGTRLTVL.

There are many counts of this clonotype. The rearrangement joins TRBV29-1 to TRBJ1-2; D unclear. Germline values: CDR1 SQVTM, CDR2 ANQGSEA. This CDR3 spans 13 amino acids. The V gene lost 5 bases and the J gene lost 2 bases, with 12 bases spanning the gap. DNA of the CDR3: TGCAGCGTTAATGCTGACCGGAACTATGGCTACACCTTC. It codes for CSVNADRNYGYTF.

This clonotype was recorded a few times. A much larger clonotype is one base distant, so this may be a read error. The chain has TRBV5-4 and TRBJ2-7; TRBD1 might be the D (5 bases). This CDR3 is 12 amino acids long. The V gene lost 2 bases and the J gene lost 4 bases, with 7 bases spanning the gap. Looked up from germline, CDR1 is SGHNT and CDR2 is YYREEE (reference sequence). The CDR3 region is CASSFKGYEQYF. The CDR3 DNA follows: TGTGCCAGCAGCTTTAAGGGGTACGAGCAGTACTTC.

There are many counts of this clonotype. The J gene is TRBJ2-1, the V gene TRBV27, with TRBD1 as a possible D gene (5 bases). The germline V and J ends were trimmed by 6 bases and 10 bases, with 22 bases remaining between them. Germline V gene sequence: CDR1 MNHEY, CDR2 SMNVEV (reference sequence). This CDR3 is 15 amino acids long. The chain's CDR3 is CASRQNLGMRQEQFF. In DNA, the CDR3 is TGTGCCAGCAGACAGAACCTCGGCATGAGACAGGAGCAGTTCTTC.

This clonotype was seen only once. This could be a read error, since a much larger clone is one nucleotide away. J is TRBJ1-2 and V is TRBV12-3 or TRBV12-4; a weak D match, TRBD1 (5 bases). The V end lost 11 bases, the J end lost 2 bases, and 15 bases lay between the germline ends. The CDR3 is 13 residues long. The CDR3 DNA sequence: TGTGCCGGCACCAGAAGACAGAACTATGGCTACACCTTC. Its translation is CAGTRRQNYGYTF.